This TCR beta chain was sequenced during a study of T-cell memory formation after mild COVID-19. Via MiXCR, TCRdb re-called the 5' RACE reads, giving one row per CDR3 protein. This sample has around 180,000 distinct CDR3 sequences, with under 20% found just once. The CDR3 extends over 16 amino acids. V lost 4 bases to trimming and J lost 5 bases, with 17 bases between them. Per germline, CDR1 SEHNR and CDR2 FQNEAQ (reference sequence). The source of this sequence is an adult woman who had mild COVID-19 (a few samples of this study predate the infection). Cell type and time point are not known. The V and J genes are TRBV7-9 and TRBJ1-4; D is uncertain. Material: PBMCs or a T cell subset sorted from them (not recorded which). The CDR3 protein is CASSSPYSVSNEKLFF. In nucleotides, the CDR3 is TGTGCCAGCAGCTCCCCTTACAGCGTCTCCAATGAAAAACTGTTTTTT.